The 30 T cell receptor beta chains below come from one sample, sequenced in a study of CD8 T cells in Susac syndrome. Reverse transcription of about 0.45 to 1 ug RNA was performed with random hexamers. Via MiXCR, TCRdb re-called the immunoSEQ multiplex PCR reads, giving one row per CDR3 protein. Of over 150,000 distinct CDR3 sequences detected, around 94% appear once; the ten largest clones hold around 0.095%. The specimen was CD4+ T cells from PBMCs. All receptors derive from a human donor with Susac syndrome.

The V and J genes are TRBV4-3 and TRBJ1-1; no clear D. The V gene's germline CDR1 is LGHNA and CDR2 YSLEER. This CDR3 has 15 residues. Trimming pared 1 base from V and 5 bases from J, leaving 14 bases between. The CDR3 coding sequence is TGCGCCAGCAGCCAAGGACGAGTTGGCAGGACTGAAGCTTTCTTT. Translated: CASSQGRVGRTEAFF.

The gene calls are TRBV7-9 and TRBJ2-5; no definite D call. Deletions cut 5 bases from V and 6 bases from J, with 16 bases between. The CDR3 is made up of 14 amino acids. Germline V gives CDR1 SEHNR, CDR2 FQNEAQ (reference sequence). CDR3 amino acids: CASSTLGLLQTQYF. CDR3 bases: TGTGCCAGCAGCACCTTGGGTTTACTACAGACCCAGTACTTC.

CDR3 DNA: TGTGCCAGCAGCCAAGGACTAGCGGGAGAGGAGCAGTTCTTC. Its translation is CASSQGLAGEEQFF. This chain connects TRBV7-2 to TRBJ2-1; 13 positions match TRBD2. The CDR3 is made up of 14 amino acids. The germline gives CDR1 SGHTA, CDR2 FQGNSA. Trimming took 5 bases from V and 10 from J; bases not matched to a gene: 5.

This clonotype has a single count. The chain combines TRBV20-1 with TRBJ1-5, with D hard to call. V was shortened by 4 bases and J by 1 base, with 11 bases between the two germline ends. There are 14 residues in the CDR3. Germline CDR1 is DFQATT and CDR2 is SNEGSKA (reference sequence). The CDR3 sequence is CSANNPTSNQPQHF. The CDR3 DNA is TGCAGTGCTAACAACCCGACAAGCAATCAGCCCCAGCATTTT.

V usage is TRBV11-3 and J usage is TRBJ2-3, with D possibly TRBD2 on 6 matching bases. V was cut by 0 bases and J by 0 bases, with 7 bases left in between. The CDR3 spans 15 residues. Looked up from germline, CDR1 is SGHNT and CDR2 is YENEEA. The chain's CDR3 is CASSLEGTSTDTQYF. DNA of the CDR3: TGTGCCAGCAGCTTAGAAGGGACTAGCACAGATACGCAGTATTTT.

The J gene is TRBJ1-2, the V gene TRBV5-6; D gene unclear. Germline V gene lookup returns CDR1 SGHDT and CDR2 YYEEEE. V lost 4 bases and J lost 7, with 14 bases in between. The CDR3 extends over 13 amino acids. The CDR3 spells CASSLPPAPGYTF. For the CDR3, the DNA is TGTGCCAGCAGCCTGCCCCCTGCTCCTGGCTACACCTTC.

The chain combines TRBV6-5 with TRBJ2-2; a weak D match, TRBD2 (6 bases). Germline CDR1 reads MNHEY; CDR2 reads SVGAGI. The CDR3 is made up of 13 amino acids. The ends were cut back, 2 bases at V and 6 bases at J, with 7 bases in the middle. In DNA form, the CDR3 reads TGTGCCAGCAGTTACGGCGGGGCCGGGGAGCTGTTTTTT. It translates to CASSYGGAGELFF.

V and J are TRBV19 and TRBJ1-2; 7 bases are a match to TRBD1. The V segment lost 1 base and the J segment 3 bases; nucleotides outside the gene matches: 8. CDR1 and CDR2 from the germline V gene are LNHDA and SQIVND (reference sequence). This CDR3 is built from 16 residues. The DNA of the CDR3 is TGTGCCAGTAGTATAGGAGGACAGGCAGCGGACTATGGCTACACCTTC. Residues: CASSIGGQAADYGYTF.

With respect to this clonotype: Relative to the germline gene, one junction end is altered; a read error may explain this. The J gene is TRBJ2-2, the V gene TRBV4-3; either TRBD1 or TRBD2 may supply D (5 bases each). This CDR3 is 16 amino acids long. Germline CDR1 and CDR2: LGHNA and YSLEER. The CDR3 spells CASNQDMGANTGELFF. CDR3 coding DNA: TGCGCCAGCAACCAAGACATGGGGGCGAACACCGGGGAGCTGTTTTTT.

The chain links TRBV18 to TRBJ2-5; D could derive from TRBD1 or TRBD2 (6 bases each). The germline CDR1 and CDR2 sequences are KGHSH and LQKENI. CDR3 size: 14 residues. Trimming stripped 4 bases from V and 7 bases from J, with 16 bases between. CDR3 sequence: CASSLPTEGGTQYF. The CDR3 DNA is TGTGCCAGCTCACTCCCCACAGAGGGGGGGACCCAGTACTTC.

The V call is TRBV5-6, the J call TRBJ1-2; possibly TRBD1 for D (6 bases). V lost 4 bases and J 0 bases, leaving 16 bases between the germline ends. CDR3 length: 16 residues. Germline V lookup: CDR1 SGHDT, CDR2 YYEEEE. The CDR3 DNA follows: TGTGCCAGCAGCCGTACAGGGACTGGAGCTAACTATGGCTACACCTTC. Residues: CASSRTGTGANYGYTF.

This chain joins TRBV7-8 and TRBJ1-2; perhaps TRBD1 as D (6 bases). The CDR3 is 16 amino acids. CDR1 is SGHVS and CDR2 is FQNEAQ in the germline V gene. V lost 5 bases to trimming and J lost 6 bases, with 22 bases between them. The chain's CDR3 is CASSPGFQGRVDGYTF. The CDR3 DNA is TGTGCCAGCAGCCCCGGGTTCCAGGGGCGGGTAGATGGCTACACCTTC.

V and J are TRBV28 and TRBJ2-1; 8 bases line up with TRBD2. Germline V CDR1 and CDR2: MDHEN, SYDVKM. After removal of 3 bases from V and 2 bases from J, the junction contained 3 bases not matched to a gene. This CDR3 region has 15 residues. This CDR3 reads CASSFLAGPYNEQFF. DNA of the CDR3: TGTGCCAGCAGTTTCTTAGCGGGACCCTACAATGAGCAGTTCTTC.

The V gene is TRBV12-3 or TRBV12-4, the J gene TRBJ2-7; D ambiguous. Trimming cost V 3 bases and J 11 bases, with 11 bases left between them. This CDR3 comprises 11 residues. The CDR3 sequence is CASSLGPVKYF. In nucleotides, the CDR3 is TGTGCCAGCAGTTTGGGCCCCGTCAAGTACTTC.

The chain carries TRBV29-1 and TRBJ2-7; 11 positions match TRBD2. After removal of 4 bases from V and 5 bases from J, the junction contained 10 bases not matched to a gene. The CDR3 has 15 amino acids. The germline CDR1 and CDR2 sequences are SQVTM and ANQGSEA. DNA of the CDR3: TGCAGCGTTGTCACGACTAGCGGGACTTTCAACGAGCAGTACTTC. Its protein is CSVVTTSGTFNEQYF.

A single count supports this clonotype. This rearrangement joins TRBV9 to TRBJ2-2; weak D call: TRBD2 (6 bases). Germline CDR1 and CDR2: SGDLS and YYNGEE. Trimming left V 0 bases short and J 6 bases short, with 9 bases between. The CDR3 spans 14 residues. The DNA for the CDR3 is TGTGCCAGCAGCGTAGTGCGGGGCTCCGGGGAGCTGTTTTTT. It translates to CASSVVRGSGELFF.

The chain has TRBV18 and TRBJ1-1, with D tentatively TRBD1 (6 bases). V lost 3 bases and J lost 3, with 11 bases in between. Germline V lookup: CDR1 KGHSH, CDR2 LQKENI. The CDR3 covers 14 residues. CDR3 region: CASSPRGPDTEAFF. In DNA, the CDR3 is TGTGCCAGCTCACCGCGGGGGCCTGACACTGAAGCTTTCTTT.

This clonotype showed up just a few times. The chain carries TRBV3-1 and TRBJ2-1; 9 bases fit TRBD2. J lost 4 bases, V lost 0 bases, and 4 bases had no gene match. Germline V CDR1 and CDR2: LGHDT, YNNKEL (reference sequence). This CDR3 has 16 amino acids. CDR3 nucleotide sequence: TGTGCCAGCAGCCAAGATCGTGCGGGGGGGTACAATGAGCAGTTCTTC. Translating it yields CASSQDRAGGYNEQFF.

This chain connects TRBV6-1 to TRBJ2-1; D is possibly TRBD1 (6 bases). Germline values: CDR1 MNHNS, CDR2 SASEGT. V was pared by 4 bases and J by 2 bases, with 12 bases between. The CDR3 is made up of 15 amino acids. CDR3 coding DNA: TGTGCCAGCAGTGTCGGACAGAGGCCCTACAATGAGCAGTTCTTC. Translation: CASSVGQRPYNEQFF.

The DNA of the CDR3 is TGTGCCAGCCGGACTAGCTTACGGAAAGATACGCAGTATTTT. It encodes CASRTSLRKDTQYF. The chain carries TRBV12-3 or TRBV12-4 and TRBJ2-3; 8 bases match TRBD2. This CDR3 is 14 amino acids long. V lost 8 bases to trimming and J lost 5 bases; unmatched junction nucleotides: 9.

The CDR3 DNA sequence: TGTGCCAGCAGTACCTCCGGGGGCTCCTACGAGCAGTACTTC. Translation: CASSTSGGSYEQYF. The V and J genes are TRBV28 and TRBJ2-7; D possibly corresponds to TRBD2 (6 bases). Germline CDR1 and CDR2: MDHEN and SYDVKM. V was trimmed by 5 bases and J by 0 bases, leaving 11 bases between them. This CDR3 comprises 14 residues.

This sequence joins TRBV2 and TRBJ1-2, with D perhaps matching TRBD1 (6 bases). Trimming removed 0 bases from V and 8 bases from J, with 16 bases in between. CDR1 is SNHLY, CDR2 FYNNEI, per germline. The CDR3 extends over 15 amino acids. The CDR3 nucleotides are TGTGCCAGCAGTGAAGCGCCCAGGGGCCCCGGGGGCTACACCTTC. As protein: CASSEAPRGPGGYTF.

This clonotype was observed a single time. The V call is TRBV7-2, the J call TRBJ2-3, with 7 bases matching TRBD1. Germline CDR1 SGHTA, CDR2 FQGNSA. This CDR3 comprises 14 residues. V lost 10 bases to trimming and J lost 2 bases; unmatched junction nucleotides: 9. In nucleotides, the CDR3 is TGTGCCATCAACCGGGACAGAGTCACAGATACGCAGTATTTT. Encoded protein: CAINRDRVTDTQYF.

The chain uses TRBV7-2 and TRBJ2-7; TRBD2 is a possible D gene (5 bases). The CDR3 has 13 residues. Germline lookup yields CDR1 SGHTA and CDR2 FQGNSA. V was pared by 5 bases and J by 5 bases, with 13 bases between. This CDR3 is CASSPTRVHEQYF. In DNA, the CDR3 is TGTGCCAGCAGCCCAACTAGAGTCCACGAGCAGTACTTC.

The chain combines TRBV18 with TRBJ1-6; TRBD1 might be the D (6 bases). Trimming took off 3 bases at V and 9 bases at J, with 12 bases between the two ends. CDR3 length equals 14 residues. CDR1 is KGHSH and CDR2 is LQKENI in the germline V gene. The CDR3 is CASSPRTGFSPLHF. The CDR3 DNA follows: TGTGCCAGCTCACCTCGTACAGGGTTTTCACCCCTCCACTTT.

V is TRBV5-1 and J is TRBJ2-5, with D possibly being TRBD2 (7 bases). CDR3 length equals 15 residues. The V gene lost 4 bases and the J gene lost 5 bases, with 18 bases spanning the gap. Germline lookup yields CDR1 SGHRS and CDR2 YFSETQ. The CDR3 spells CASSDGGGGSETQYF. CDR3 nucleotides: TGCGCCAGCAGCGACGGGGGCGGGGGATCGGAGACCCAGTACTTC.

This clonotype showed up just once. The chain employs TRBV5-4 and TRBJ2-1, with TRBD2 matching 15 bases. V gave up 4 bases and J gave up 1 base; unmatched junction bases: 6. This CDR3 is built from 18 residues. Looked up from germline, CDR1 is SGHNT and CDR2 is YYREEE (reference sequence). The CDR3: CASSTGTSGRRSYNEQFF. The CDR3 coding sequence is TGTGCCAGCAGCACCGGGACTAGCGGGAGGAGGTCCTACAATGAGCAGTTCTTC.

This clonotype was seen only once. CDR3 sequence: CSAKSGGQYEQYF. Here the CDR3 DNA reads TGCAGTGCTAAAAGCGGGGGCCAATACGAGCAGTACTTC. This chain connects TRBV20-1 to TRBJ2-7, with TRBD2 matching over 8 bases. With 4 bases clipped from V and 4 bases from J, the junction kept 6 bases outside the gene matches. The CDR3 has 13 amino acids. Germline CDR1 is DFQATT and CDR2 is SNEGSKA (reference sequence).

The J gene is TRBJ2-5, the V gene TRBV12-3 or TRBV12-4; D remains ambiguous. The ends were cut back, 4 bases at V and 4 bases at J, with 13 bases in the middle. There are 14 residues in the CDR3. The CDR3 sequence: CASSSGPRGETQYF. CDR3 nucleotide sequence: TGTGCCAGCAGTTCAGGACCGAGAGGAGAGACCCAGTACTTC.

This clonotype was detected only once. The rearrangement uses TRBV10-3 and TRBJ1-1; D is perhaps TRBD1 (6 bases). The CDR3 is made up of 13 amino acids. The germline CDR1 and CDR2 sequences are ENHRY and SYGVKD. Trimming left V 9 bases short and J 0 bases short, with 11 bases between. CDR3 residues: CAMTGQLNTEAFF. The CDR3, as DNA: TGTGCCATGACAGGACAGTTGAACACTGAAGCTTTCTTT.